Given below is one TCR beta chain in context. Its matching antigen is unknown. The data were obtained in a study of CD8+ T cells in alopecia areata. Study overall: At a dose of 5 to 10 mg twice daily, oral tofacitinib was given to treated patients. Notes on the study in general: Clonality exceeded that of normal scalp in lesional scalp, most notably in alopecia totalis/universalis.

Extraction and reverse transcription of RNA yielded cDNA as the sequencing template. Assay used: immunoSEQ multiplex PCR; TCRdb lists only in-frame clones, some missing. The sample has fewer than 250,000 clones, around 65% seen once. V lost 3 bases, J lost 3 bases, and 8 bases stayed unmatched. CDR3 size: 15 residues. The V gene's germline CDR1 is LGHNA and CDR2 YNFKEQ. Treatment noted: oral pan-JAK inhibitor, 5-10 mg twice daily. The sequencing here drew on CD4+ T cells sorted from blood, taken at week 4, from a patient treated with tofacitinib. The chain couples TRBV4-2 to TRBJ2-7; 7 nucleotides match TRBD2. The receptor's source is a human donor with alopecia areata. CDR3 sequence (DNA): TGTGCCAGCAGCCAGGAACGACTAGCATACTACGAGCAGTACTTC. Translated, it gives CASSQERLAYYEQYF.